The sequence of this TCR beta chain was determined in a study of OX40 agonist ivuxolimab in advanced cancers. Study-wide background: An agonistic human IgG2 monoclonal antibody against OX40 (CD134) was given. The dose-escalation group included hepatocellular carcinoma, melanoma, renal cell carcinoma and head and neck cancer.

Autoimmune disease history or systemic immunosuppression disqualified patients. Germline-derived CDR1 and CDR2 are LNHNV and YYDKDF (reference sequence). V gave up 0 bases and J gave up 8 bases, with 7 bases separating them. This CDR3 has 12 residues. Using immunoSEQ multiplex PCR, the repertoire was profiled, and TCRdb retains in-frame clones only, with some absent. The table includes around 15,000 clones, around nine tenths detected once. The sequence was obtained from an adult with an advanced solid tumor such as melanoma, head and neck, liver or kidney cancer. V gene TRBV15 combines with J gene TRBJ1-1, with D unresolved. Sample: CD4+ or CD8+ T cells sorted from blood, taken in a trial of the OX40 agonist ivuxolimab. In nucleotides, the CDR3 is TGTGCCACCAGCAGAGAAGGAGGGGAAGCTTTCTTT. The encoded protein is CATSREGGEAFF.